This T cell receptor beta chain emerged from a study of blood T cells in healthy people across ages. Sample-barcoded 5' priming and a J-beta primer mix drove a second PCR of about 6 to 12 cycles. One entry per CDR3 protein results from TCRdb running MiXCR on the 5' RACE reads. This sample has approximately 800,000 distinct CDR3 sequences; 60% to 80% occur once, and the top ten carry 25% to 35%. The CDR3 is 12 amino acids. From germline, CDR1 is SEHNR and CDR2 FQNEAQ (reference sequence). This sequence joins TRBV7-9 and TRBJ2-5; D gene uncertain. The better agreement between TRBJ2-7 and the DNA end casts doubt on the J call. The sequence came from a man aged 30 to 39 in good health. Sample: blood. The CDR3 coding sequence is TGTGCCAGCAGCTTCTACCTCTACGAGCAGTACTTC. It specifies CASSFYLYEQYF.